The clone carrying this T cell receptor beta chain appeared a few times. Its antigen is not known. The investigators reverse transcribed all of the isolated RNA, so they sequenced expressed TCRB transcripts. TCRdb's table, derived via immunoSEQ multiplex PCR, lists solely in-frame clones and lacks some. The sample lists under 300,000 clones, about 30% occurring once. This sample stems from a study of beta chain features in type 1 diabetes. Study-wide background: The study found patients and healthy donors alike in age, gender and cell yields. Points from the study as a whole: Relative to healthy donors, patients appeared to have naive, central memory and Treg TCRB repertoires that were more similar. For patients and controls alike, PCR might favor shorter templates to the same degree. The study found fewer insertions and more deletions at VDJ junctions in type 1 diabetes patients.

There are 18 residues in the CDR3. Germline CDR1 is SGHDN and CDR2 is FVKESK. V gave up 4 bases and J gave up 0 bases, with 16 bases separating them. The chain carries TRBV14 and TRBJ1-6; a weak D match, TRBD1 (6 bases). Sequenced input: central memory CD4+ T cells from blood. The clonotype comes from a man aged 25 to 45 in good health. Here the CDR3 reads CASSPDRPGSSYNSPLHF. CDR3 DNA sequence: TGTGCCAGCAGCCCCGACAGGCCGGGAAGCTCCTATAATTCACCCCTCCACTTT.